This T cell receptor (beta chain) emerged from a study of blood T cell repertoires in COVID-19. Allocation to cohorts depended on clinical history reported by the participants. Per the original data handling: Quantification of nucleated cells was approximated via reference gene primer amplification. The data were produced by immunoSEQ multiplex PCR, yet TCRdb's version contains in-frame clones alone and is incomplete. V and J calls and clone size are given by that table; D and trimming were obtained from the DNA. The sample includes 300,000 or so clones, around 86% seen only once; the top ten take under 11%. Between the trimmed V and J ends, which lost 0 bases and 2 bases, there was a span of 10 bases. The germline gives CDR1 KGHSH, CDR2 LQKENI. The CDR3 extends over 16 amino acids.

The chain carries TRBV18 and TRBJ2-2, with a possible D match to TRBD2 (7 bases). The specimen was PBMCs or T cells enriched from blood (not recorded which). The receptor comes from a woman in her late teens or twenties who had recovered from COVID-19. CDR3 region: CASSPPAGANTGELFF. In nucleotides, the CDR3 is TGTGCCAGCTCACCACCTGCGGGGGCAAACACCGGGGAGCTGTTTTTT. Complete variable domain (other parts from reference TRBV18 and TRBJ2-2): NAGVMQNPRHLVRRRGQEARLRCSPMKGHSHVYWYRQLPEEGLKFMVYLQKENIIDESGMPKERFSAEFPKEGPSILRIQQVVRGDSAAYFCASSPPAGANTGELFFGEGSRLTVL.